The 9 T cell receptor beta chains below all came from one sample that was sequenced in a study of cytomegalovirus exposure and HLA in healthy donors. 13 Jbeta primers and 60 Vbeta primers were used for the PCR. Profiling relied on immunoSEQ multiplex PCR, and the TCRdb table lists in-frame clones only, not all of them. The sample consists of approximately 180,000 clones, around nine tenths of them appearing once. The sequencing input was PBMCs. These receptors were taken from a young woman in good health and CMV-seronegative.

The chain is built from TRBV28 and TRBJ1-1; 9 bases map to TRBD1. The CDR3 is made up of 13 amino acids. The J segment lost 8 bases and the V segment lost 2 bases, leaving 3 bases of the junction unmatched. Germline-derived CDR1 and CDR2 are MDHEN and SYDVKM. CDR3 region: CASSLTGTGEAFF. The CDR3 DNA is TGTGCCAGCAGTTTAACCGGGACAGGGGAAGCTTTCTTT.

This clone came up once. This sequence joins TRBV7-9 and TRBJ2-1; TRBD2 is a possible D gene (7 bases). The CDR3 loop spans 16 amino acids. Germline CDR1 reads SEHNR; CDR2 reads FQNEAQ (reference sequence). V lost 5 bases and J 7 bases, leaving 21 bases between the germline ends. For the CDR3, the DNA is TGTGCCAGCAGCCCAACCGGGGGTGGGGGGGCGAATGAGCAGTTCTTC. Translating gives CASSPTGGGGANEQFF.

This clone has a single count. V usage is TRBV11-1 and J usage is TRBJ2-5; 7 bases match TRBD2. This CDR3 comprises 13 residues. Germline lookup yields CDR1 SGHAT and CDR2 FQDESV (reference sequence). With 6 bases clipped from V and 5 bases from J, the junction kept 6 bases outside the gene matches. The CDR3 coding sequence is TGTGCCAGCAGGGGAGGGGTCTCTGAGACCCAGTACTTC. It is translated as CASRGGVSETQYF.

The V gene is TRBV2, the J gene TRBJ2-4; 9 bases are shared with TRBD2. This CDR3 is built from 14 residues. The germline V gene has CDR1 SNHLY and CDR2 FYNNEI. The trim removed 6 bases at V and 5 bases at J, leaving 5 bases unmatched. CDR3 bases: TGTGCCAGCAGCCCGCGGGGGGGGGAAAACATTCAGTACTTC. Translating gives CASSPRGGENIQYF.

The J gene is TRBJ1-6, the V gene TRBV5-4; a possible D gene is TRBD1 (5 bases). CDR3 size: 15 residues. Trimming stripped 4 bases from V and 9 bases from J, with 17 bases between. Germline V lookup: CDR1 SGHNT, CDR2 YYREEE (reference sequence). The CDR3 DNA sequence: TGTGCCAGCAGCCCAGCGGGAGGGGCCGGTTCACCCCTCCACTTT. It yields the protein CASSPAGGAGSPLHF.

This chain connects TRBV6-6 to TRBJ1-2, with D tentatively TRBD1 (6 bases). Germline CDR1 reads MNHNY; CDR2 reads SVGAGI (reference sequence). The CDR3 contains 13 residues. V was trimmed by 5 bases and J by 7 bases, leaving 14 bases between them. CDR3 amino acids: CASSRVGGGGYTF. In DNA, the CDR3 is TGTGCCAGCAGTCGTGTTGGGGGCGGTGGCTACACCTTC.

This rearrangement joins TRBV7-9 to TRBJ2-7, with a tentative D call TRBD2 (6 bases). Trimming removed 1 base at V and 0 bases at J, with 16 bases between. CDR1 and CDR2 from the germline V gene are SEHNR and FQNEAQ (reference sequence). CDR3 length: 17 residues. CDR3 in amino acids: CASSLVVRDSLSYEQYF. The CDR3 coding sequence is TGTGCCAGCAGCTTAGTCGTTCGGGACTCCCTCTCCTACGAGCAGTACTTC.

This clone was seen a handful of times. The rearrangement joins TRBV6-5 to TRBJ2-3; TRBD2 aligns across 10 bases. The CDR3 runs 15 residues. V lost 5 bases to trimming and J lost 1 base; unmatched junction nucleotides: 3. Germline-derived CDR1 and CDR2 are MNHEY and SVGAGI. The chain's CDR3 is CASSSGGAGTDTQYF. The DNA of the CDR3 is TGTGCCAGCAGTAGCGGGGGGGCGGGCACAGATACGCAGTATTTT.

The CDR3 protein is CASSFRLAGVTDTQYF. The DNA of the CDR3 is TGTGCCAGCAGCTTCCGACTAGCGGGGGTCACAGATACGCAGTATTTT. This rearrangement joins TRBV5-4 to TRBJ2-3; 12 bases align to TRBD2. V was clipped by 2 bases and J by 2 bases; unmatched bases: 3. This CDR3 comprises 16 residues. CDR1 and CDR2 (germline): SGHNT, YYREEE (reference sequence).